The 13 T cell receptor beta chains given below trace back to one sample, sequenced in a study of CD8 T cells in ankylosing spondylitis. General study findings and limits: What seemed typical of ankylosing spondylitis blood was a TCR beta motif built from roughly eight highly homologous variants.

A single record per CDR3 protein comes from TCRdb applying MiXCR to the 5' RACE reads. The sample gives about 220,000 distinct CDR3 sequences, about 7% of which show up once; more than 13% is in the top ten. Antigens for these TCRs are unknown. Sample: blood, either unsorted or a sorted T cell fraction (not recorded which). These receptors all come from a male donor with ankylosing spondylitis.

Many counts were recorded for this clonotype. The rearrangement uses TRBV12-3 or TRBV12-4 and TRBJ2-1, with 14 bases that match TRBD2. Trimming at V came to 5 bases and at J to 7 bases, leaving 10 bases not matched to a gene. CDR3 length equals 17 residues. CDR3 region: CASSPRTSGGRRNEQFF. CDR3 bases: TGTGCCAGCAGTCCCAGGACTAGCGGGGGGCGTAGGAATGAGCAGTTCTTC.

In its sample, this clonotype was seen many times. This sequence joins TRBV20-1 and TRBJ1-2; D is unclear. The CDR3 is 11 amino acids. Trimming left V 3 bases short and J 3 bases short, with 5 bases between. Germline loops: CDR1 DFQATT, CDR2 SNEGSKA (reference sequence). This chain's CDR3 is CSASGDYGYTF. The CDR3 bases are TGCAGTGCTAGCGGCGACTATGGCTACACCTTC.

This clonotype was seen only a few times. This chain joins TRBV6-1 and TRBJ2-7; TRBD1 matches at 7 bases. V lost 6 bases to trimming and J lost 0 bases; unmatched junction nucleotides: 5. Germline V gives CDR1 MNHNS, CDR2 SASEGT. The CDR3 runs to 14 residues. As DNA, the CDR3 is TGTGCCAGCAGCTCAACAGGGGTCTCCTACGAGCAGTACTTC. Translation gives CASSSTGVSYEQYF.

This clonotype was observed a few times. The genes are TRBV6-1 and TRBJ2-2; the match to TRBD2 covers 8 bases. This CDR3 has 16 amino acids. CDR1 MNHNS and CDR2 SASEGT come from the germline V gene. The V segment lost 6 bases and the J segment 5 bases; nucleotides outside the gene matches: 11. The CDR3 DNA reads TGTGCCAGCAGGGGCCTGGCGGGAGGCGGGACCGGGGAGCTGTTTTTT. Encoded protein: CASRGLAGGGTGELFF.

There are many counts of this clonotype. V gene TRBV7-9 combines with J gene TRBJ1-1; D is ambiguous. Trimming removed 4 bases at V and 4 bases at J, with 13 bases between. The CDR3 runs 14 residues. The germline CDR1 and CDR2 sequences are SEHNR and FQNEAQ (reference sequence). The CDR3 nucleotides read TGTGCCAGCAGCTATGATGTTGGTAGCACTGAAGCTTTCTTT. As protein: CASSYDVGSTEAFF. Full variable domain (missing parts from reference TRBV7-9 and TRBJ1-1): DTGVSQNPRHKITKRGQNVTFRCDPISEHNRLYWYRQTLGQGPEFLTYFQNEAQLEKSRLLSDRFSAERPKGSFSTLEIQRTEQGDSAMYLCASSYDVGSTEAFFGQGTRLTVV.

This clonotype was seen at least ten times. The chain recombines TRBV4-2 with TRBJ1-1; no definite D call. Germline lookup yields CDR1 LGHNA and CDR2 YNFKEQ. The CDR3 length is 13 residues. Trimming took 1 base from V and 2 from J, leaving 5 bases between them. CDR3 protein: CASSQATNTEAFF. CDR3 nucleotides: TGTGCCAGCAGCCAAGCGACCAACACTGAAGCTTTCTTT.

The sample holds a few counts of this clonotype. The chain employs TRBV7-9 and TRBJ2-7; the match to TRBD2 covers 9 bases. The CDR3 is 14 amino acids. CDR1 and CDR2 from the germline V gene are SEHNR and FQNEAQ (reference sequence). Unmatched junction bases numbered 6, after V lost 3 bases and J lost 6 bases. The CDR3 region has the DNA TGTGCCAGCAGCTTCGGGACTAGCAGTTTCGAGCAGTACTTC. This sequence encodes CASSFGTSSFEQYF.

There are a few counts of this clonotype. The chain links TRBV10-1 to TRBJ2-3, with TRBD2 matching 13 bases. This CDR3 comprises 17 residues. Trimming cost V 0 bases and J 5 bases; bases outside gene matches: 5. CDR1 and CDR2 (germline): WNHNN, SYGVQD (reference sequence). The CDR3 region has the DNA TGCGCCAGCAGTGAGTCACTAGCGGGAGGGCCGGGAGATACGCAGTATTTT. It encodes CASSESLAGGPGDTQYF.

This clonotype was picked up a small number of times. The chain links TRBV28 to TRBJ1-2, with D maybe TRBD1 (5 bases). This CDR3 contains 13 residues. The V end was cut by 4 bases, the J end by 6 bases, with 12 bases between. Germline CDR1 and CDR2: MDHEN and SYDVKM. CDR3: CASSWGEVHGYTF. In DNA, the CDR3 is TGTGCCAGCAGTTGGGGGGAAGTACATGGCTACACCTTC.

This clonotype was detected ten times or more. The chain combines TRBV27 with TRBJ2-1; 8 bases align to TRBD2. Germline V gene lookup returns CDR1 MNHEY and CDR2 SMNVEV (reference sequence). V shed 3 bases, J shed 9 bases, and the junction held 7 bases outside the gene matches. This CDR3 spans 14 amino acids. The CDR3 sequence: CASSFTGGAGEQFF. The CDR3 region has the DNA TGTGCCAGCAGTTTTACCGGGGGGGCAGGTGAGCAGTTCTTC.

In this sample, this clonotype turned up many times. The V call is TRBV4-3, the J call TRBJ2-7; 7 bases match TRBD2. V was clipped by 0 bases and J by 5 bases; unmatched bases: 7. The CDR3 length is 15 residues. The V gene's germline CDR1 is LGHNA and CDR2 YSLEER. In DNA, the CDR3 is TGCGCCAGCAGCCAAGACTGGCGGGAGTCCCACGAGCAGTACTTC. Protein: CASSQDWRESHEQYF.

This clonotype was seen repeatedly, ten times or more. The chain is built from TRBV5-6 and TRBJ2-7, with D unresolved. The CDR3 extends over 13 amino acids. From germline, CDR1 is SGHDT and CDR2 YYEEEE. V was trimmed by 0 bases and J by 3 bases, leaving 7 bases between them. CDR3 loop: CASSLGNNYEQYF. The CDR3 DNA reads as TGTGCCAGCAGCTTGGGGAACAACTACGAGCAGTACTTC.

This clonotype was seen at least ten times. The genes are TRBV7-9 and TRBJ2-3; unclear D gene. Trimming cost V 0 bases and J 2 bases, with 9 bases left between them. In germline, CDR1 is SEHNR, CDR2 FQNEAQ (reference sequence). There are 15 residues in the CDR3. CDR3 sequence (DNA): TGTGCCAGCAGCTTAGCAATGGCGAACACAGATACGCAGTATTTT. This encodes CASSLAMANTDTQYF.